A selection of T cell receptor beta chains follows, all from one sample in a study of tumor-infiltrating lymphocytes in primary liver carcinoma. TCRdb ran MiXCR on the multiplex PCR reads and lists one entry per CDR3 protein. The table records 99,000 or so distinct CDR3 sequences, around two thirds of them present only once. Input material: liver tumor tissue from sampling region 5. Source of these receptors: a woman in her sixties or seventies with primary liver carcinoma and hepatitis B virus infection. The CDR3 runs from the conserved cysteine through the conserved F or W. A D gene is named only where the DNA matches it firmly. Not every row has a clone size; where given, it reads once, few, many or a size class.

>-|TRBV11-1|-|TRBJ2-7
TGTGCCAGCATCTTAGGGGGGGCCTCCTACGAGCAGTACTTC
CASILGGASYEQYF
>-|TRBV5-5|-|TRBJ1-1
TGTGCCAGTAGCTTTTCTGGACAGACTGAAGCTTCCTTT
CASSFSGQTEASF
>-|TRBV11-2|-|TRBJ2-4
TGTGGCAGCAGCTTAGATCGAGAGGGAGACATTCAGTGCTTC
CGSSLDREGDIQCF
>-|TRBV5-5|-|TRBJ1-6
TGTGCCAGCAACTTGATCAGAGGCCTTAATTCACCCCTCCATTTT
CASNLIRGLNSPLHF
>-|TRBV4-1|medium-sized|TRBJ1-4
TGCGCCAGCAGCCAAGATCTCTATAGGTCTAATGAAAAACTGTTTTTT
CASSQDLYRSNEKLFF
>-|TRBV11-2|once|TRBJ2-7
TGTGCCAGCAGCTTTGAGACGAGGGCCGAGCAGTACTTC
CASSFETRAEQYF
>-|TRBV6-6|-|TRBJ2-7
TGTGCCAGCAGTTACCCCGGTTTCTACGAGCAGTACTTC
CASSYPGFYEQYF
>-|TRBV6-2/TRBV6-3|-|TRBJ2-7
TGTGCCAGCAGGACCCCCAGCGAGGGGTTCTCATACGAGCAGTACTTC
CASRTPSEGFSYEQYF
>TRBD1|TRBV5-8|-|TRBJ2-7
TGTGCCAACACCCGGGACAGGGGCACCTACGAGCAGTACTTC
CANTRDRGTYEQYF
>-|TRBV7-9|-|TRBJ2-7
TGTACCAGCAGCTTAGGGGGGCAGTCTTACGAGCAGTACTTC
CTSSLGGQSYEQYF
>-|TRBV6-5|many|TRBJ2-3
TGTGCCAGCAGTTACTCCGCGGGTAGCACAGATACGCAGTATTTT
CASSYSAGSTDTQYF
>TRBD1|TRBV5-5|-|TRBJ2-5
TGTGCCAGCAGCACTCGCCGGGACAGGGGGAAGGGGACCCAGTACTTC
CASSTRRDRGKGTQYF
>-|TRBV6-6|large|TRBJ2-1
TGTGCCAGCAGTTACTCGGGTGCTGAGCAGTTCTTC
CASSYSGAEQFF
>-|TRBV7-9|many|TRBJ1-1
TGTGCCAGCAGCTTAATGTCAGAGAACACTGAAGCTTTCTTT
CASSLMSENTEAFF
>-|TRBV11-2|-|TRBJ2-3
TGTGCTGGCAGCTTCGGACCAGGACGCACAGATACGCAGTATTTT
CAGSFGPGRTDTQYF
>TRBD2|TRBV28|-|TRBJ2-7
TGTGCCGGCAGTCAATACCCCTCTACGGCTAGCGGATACGAGCAGTACTTC
CAGSQYPSTASGYEQYF
>TRBD2|TRBV6-2/TRBV6-3|many|TRBJ2-5
TGTGCCAGCAGTTACAGGAGCGGGAGGGCCGGAGAGACCCAGTACTTC
CASSYRSGRAGETQYF
>-|TRBV2|-|TRBJ1-4
TGTGCCAGAAGGGTCAGAACTAATGAAAAACTGTTTTTT
CARRVRTNEKLFF
>TRBD2|TRBV11-2|-|TRBJ2-1
TGTGCCAGCAGCTTAGAAAGCGGGAGTATGAGTGAGCAGTTCTTC
CASSLESGSMSEQFF
>TRBD1|TRBV5-1|many|TRBJ1-5
TGCGCCAGCAGCCCCGGGACAGGGGGCCAGAATCAGCCCCAGCATTTT
CASSPGTGGQNQPQHF
>-|TRBV11-3|-|TRBJ2-1
TGTGCCAGCAGAACAACCTTTAGGCAGTTCTTC
CASRTTFRQFF
>-|TRBV5-1|-|TRBJ2-1
TGCGCCAGCAGCTTGGACACCCTCTACAATGAGCAGTTCTTC
CASSLDTLYNEQFF
>TRBD2|TRBV29-1|many|TRBJ2-5
TGCAGCGTTGAAATAGCGGGAGCCGCTCCGGAGACCCAGTACTTC
CSVEIAGAAPETQYF
>TRBD2|TRBV6-1|-|TRBJ2-1
TGTGCCAGCAGTCTCCGGACTAGCGGGACGAAACCCGCCTCCTACAATGAGCAGTTCTTC
CASSLRTSGTKPASYNEQFF
>-|TRBV6-1|many|TRBJ2-1
TGTGCCAGCAGTGAAGCGGGGGGCTCCTACAATGAGCAGTTCTTC
CASSEAGGSYNEQFF
>-|TRBV11-2|-|TRBJ1-1
TGTGCCAGCGGCTTATTGGCCGAAACTGAGGCTTTCTTT
CASGLLAETEAFF
>-|TRBV6-6|-|TRBJ2-3
TGTGGCAGCGCTACAGATACGCAGCACTTT
CGSATDTQHF
>-|TRBV11-3|once|TRBJ1-1
TGTGCCAGCAGCTCTAGGGGAGGGGAGGTTCGCACTTTCTTT
CASSSRGGEVRTFF
>TRBD1|TRBV5-8|-|TRBJ2-3
TGTGTCAGCAGCGCCCGCCAGGGGGATACGCATTATTTT
CVSSARQGDTHYF
>-|TRBV6-1|many|TRBJ1-5
TGTGCCAGCAGTGAAGACGGAGGAGGCAATCAGCCCCAGCATTTT
CASSEDGGGNQPQHF
>TRBD1|TRBV6-6|-|TRBJ2-7
TGCGCCTCAGGGACAGACTCCTACGAGCAGTGCTTC
CASGTDSYEQCF
>TRBD1|TRBV11-2|-|TRBJ1-1
TGTGCCTGCAGCTTTAGCACTTACAGGGGGAGAGCTTTCTTC
CACSFSTYRGRAFF
>-|TRBV6-2/TRBV6-3|-|TRBJ1-5
TGTGCCAGCAGTAACTCTAGTACAGATACGCAGCATTTT
CASSNSSTDTQHF
>TRBD2|TRBV29-1|once|TRBJ2-1
TGCAGCGTTTTTGGCGGGGGGGCCGTAGATGACCAGTTCTTC
CSVFGGGAVDDQFF
>TRBD2|TRBV11-2|-|TRBJ2-3
TGTGCCAGCACCGCGGGGACTAGCGGGAGAGGGAGCATAGATACGCAGTATTTT
CASTAGTSGRGSIDTQYF
>TRBD2|TRBV6-1|-|TRBJ2-5
TGTGCCAGCAGTGATCGGGCGGGAGGGCTAGGCTTGGAGACCCAGTACTTC
CASSDRAGGLGLETQYF
>TRBD2|TRBV11-2|-|TRBJ2-3
TGTGCCAGTAGGGGGGTAGCGGGGGCCATAGATACGCAGTATTTT
CASRGVAGAIDTQYF
>-|TRBV7-8|once|TRBJ2-1
TGTGCCAGTACCCAAGGAGGCTCCTACAATGAGCAGTTCTTC
CASTQGGSYNEQFF
>-|TRBV11-3|-|TRBJ2-3
TGTGCCAGCATCCGGGCGGCCGGACAGAGGGCCTCAGATACGCAGTATTTT
CASIRAAGQRASDTQYF
>TRBD2|TRBV2|-|TRBJ2-7
TGTGCCAGCAGTGGCGGGGGGCAGGGCGAGCAGTACTTC
CASSGGGQGEQYF
>-|TRBV4-1|many|TRBJ2-2
TGCGCCAGCAGCCAAGCCGGGACGGGGAACACCGGGGAGCTGTTTTTT
CASSQAGTGNTGELFF